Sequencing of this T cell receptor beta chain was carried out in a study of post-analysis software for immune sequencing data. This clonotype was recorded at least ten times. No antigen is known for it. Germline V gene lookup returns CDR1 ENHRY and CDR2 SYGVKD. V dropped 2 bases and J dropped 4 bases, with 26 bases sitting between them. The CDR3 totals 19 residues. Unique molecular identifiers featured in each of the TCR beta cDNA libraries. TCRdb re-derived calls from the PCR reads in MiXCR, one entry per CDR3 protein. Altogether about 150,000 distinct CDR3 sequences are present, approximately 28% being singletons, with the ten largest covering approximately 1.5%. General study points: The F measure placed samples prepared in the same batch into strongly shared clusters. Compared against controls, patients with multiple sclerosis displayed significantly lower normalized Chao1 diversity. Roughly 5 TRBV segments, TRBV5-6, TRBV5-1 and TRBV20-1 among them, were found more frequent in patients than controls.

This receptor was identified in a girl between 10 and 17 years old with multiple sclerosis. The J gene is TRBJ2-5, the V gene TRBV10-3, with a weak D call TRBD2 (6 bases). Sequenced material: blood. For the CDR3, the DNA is TGTGCCATCAGTGAGCCGATAGCCCCGAGCTTGGAGGGCCGAGAGACCCAGTACTTC. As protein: CAISEPIAPSLEGRETQYF.